This is a list of T cell receptor beta chains from one sample in a study of blood T cell repertoires in COVID-19. Here immunoSEQ multiplex PCR was the method, and the copy in TCRdb shows in-frame clones only, minus some. The sample consists of 200,000 to 250,000 clones, about 80% of them appearing once. The sequenced sample consisted of peripheral blood. These receptors all stem from an older woman with acute or convalescent COVID-19. The CDR3 runs from the conserved cysteine through the conserved F or W. A D gene is named only where the DNA matches it firmly. A row's size may be missing; if present it is once, few, many or a size class.

.,13,TRBJ1-2,TRBD1,TRBV12-3/TRBV12-4,CASSPTGVYGYTF,TGTGCCAGCAGTCCTACAGGGGTCTATGGCTACACCTTC
.,15,TRBJ1-1,.,TRBV6-9,CASSYAVKGDTEAFF,TGTGCCAGCAGTTACGCCGTGAAGGGGGACACTGAAGCTTTCTTT
.,13,TRBJ1-2,TRBD1,TRBV7-8,CASADRGFYGYTF,TGTGCCAGCGCTGACAGGGGGTTCTATGGCTACACCTTC
.,16,TRBJ1-5,.,TRBV28,CASSLLSQVGWQPQHF,TGTGCCAGCAGTTTACTATCGCAGGTCGGCTGGCAGCCCCAGCATTTT
.,16,TRBJ1-2,TRBD1,TRBV5-1,CASSREPQGASYGYTF,TGCGCCAGCAGCCGAGAGCCACAGGGGGCCAGCTATGGCTACACCTTC
.,15,TRBJ1-3,.,TRBV5-3,CARSLAEVSGNTIYF,TGTGCCAGAAGCTTGGCAGAAGTCTCTGGAAACACCATATATTTT
.,16,TRBJ1-1,TRBD1,TRBV30,CAWSARTGRGNTEAFF,TGTGCCTGGAGTGCCCGGACAGGGAGAGGGAACACTGAAGCTTTCTTT
few,17,TRBJ1-3,.,TRBV7-8,CASSLALGRKTGNTIYF,TGTGCCAGCAGCTTAGCGTTGGGCAGAAAGACTGGAAACACCATATATTTT
.,16,TRBJ2-7,TRBD1,TRBV28,CASSLTGTGGSYEQYF,TGTGCCAGCAGCCTGACCGGGACAGGGGGTTCCTACGAGCAGTACTTC
.,13,TRBJ1-1,.,TRBV11-3,CASSRSTDTEAFF,TGTGCCAGCAGCCGCTCAACTGACACTGAAGCTTTCTTT
.,15,TRBJ1-1,TRBD1,TRBV19,CASSINRGSNTEAFF,TGTGCCAGTAGTATAAACAGGGGATCGAACACTGAAGCTTTCTTT
.,15,TRBJ1-2,TRBD1,TRBV9,CASSPGTGPTLGYTF,TGTGCCAGCAGCCCAGGGACAGGGCCCACTTTAGGCTACACCTTC
.,13,TRBJ1-5,.,TRBV21-1,CATTTTDNQPQHF,TGTGCCACCACGACGACAGACAATCAGCCCCAGCATTTT
.,16,TRBJ1-2,.,TRBV3-1/TRBV3-2,CASSQGSGTTIYGYTF,TGTGCCAGCAGCCAAGGATCCGGGACAACAATTTATGGCTACACCTTC
.,13,TRBJ2-3,TRBD2,TRBV19,CATGGVRADTQYF,TGTGCCACCGGGGGGGTTCGGGCAGATACGCAGTATTTT
.,14,TRBJ1-1,.,TRBV4-3,CASSQERGGGEAFF,TGCGCCAGCAGCCAGGAAAGAGGGGGGGGTGAAGCTTTCTTT
.,16,TRBJ2-1,TRBD2,TRBV7-4,CASSPTSVSSYNEQFF,TGTGCCAGCAGCCCAACTAGCGTCAGCTCCTACAATGAGCAGTTCTTC
.,16,TRBJ2-1,.,TRBV5-6,CASSLGLRGAYNEQFF,TGTGCCAGCAGCTTGGGTCTGCGGGGCGCCTACAATGAGCAGTTCTTC
.,16,TRBJ2-2,.,TRBV5-1,CASSLDGAMNTGELFF,TGCGCCAGCAGCTTGGATGGAGCGATGAACACCGGGGAGCTGTTTTTT
.,16,TRBJ1-4,TRBD1,TRBV23-1,CASSLRYRTGDEKLFF,TGCGCCAGCAGTCTTCGGTACCGGACAGGGGATGAAAAACTGTTTTTT
.,14,TRBJ1-2,.,TRBV19,CASSTYSAGDGYTF,TGTGCCAGTAGCACCTACTCCGCAGGGGATGGCTACACCTTC
.,12,TRBJ1-1,TRBD1,TRBV10-3,CATGDRNTEAFF,TGTGCCACCGGGGACAGGAACACTGAAGCTTTCTTT